Reported below is one T cell receptor beta chain. The data were taken from a study of blood T cell repertoires in COVID-19. The wider study: Samples taken during acute and convalescent COVID-19 were collected in the United States, Italy and Spain.

Per the study methods: It was from reference gene primer amplification that nucleated cell counts were estimated. Produced via immunoSEQ multiplex PCR; TCRdb's table is partial and in-frame only. V, J and clone size derive from that table, while D and trimming were established from the DNA sequence. The sample yields roughly 120,000 clones, approximately 84% seen once. V was pared by 1 base and J by 4 bases, with 9 bases of the junction left unmatched. CDR1 and CDR2 from the germline V gene are MGHDK and SYGVNS. CDR3 size: 17 residues. The V gene is TRBV25-1, the J gene TRBJ1-3, with 8 bases lining up with TRBD1. Sequencing used peripheral blood. The sequence was collected from a woman aged 50 to 65 with acute or convalescent COVID-19. This CDR3 reads CASSESLGRGQGNTIYF. For the CDR3, the DNA is TGTGCCAGCAGTGAATCTTTGGGCAGGGGGCAAGGAAACACCATATATTTT. Drawing the rest from reference TRBV25-1 and TRBJ1-3, the complete variable domain is EADIYQTPRYLVIGTGKKITLECSQTMGHDKMYWYQQDPGMELHLIHYSYGVNSTEKGDLSSESTVSRIRTEHFPLTLESARPSHTSQYLCASSESLGRGQGNTIYFGEGSWLTVV.